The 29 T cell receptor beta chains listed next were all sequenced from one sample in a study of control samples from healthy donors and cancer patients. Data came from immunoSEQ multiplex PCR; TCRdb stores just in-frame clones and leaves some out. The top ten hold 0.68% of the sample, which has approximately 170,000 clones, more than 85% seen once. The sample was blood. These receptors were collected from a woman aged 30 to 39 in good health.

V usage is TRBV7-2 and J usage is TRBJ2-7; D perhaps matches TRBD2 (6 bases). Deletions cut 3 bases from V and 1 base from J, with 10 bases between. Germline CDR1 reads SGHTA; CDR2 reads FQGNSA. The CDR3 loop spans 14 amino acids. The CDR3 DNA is TGTGCCAGCAGCTTTCGGCTAGCGTCCTACGAGCAGTACTTC. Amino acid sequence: CASSFRLASYEQYF.

DNA of the CDR3: TGCGCCAGCAGCCAAGATCCGGGGGACACTGAAGCTTTCTTT. Translation: CASSQDPGDTEAFF. The chain has TRBV4-1 and TRBJ1-1; perhaps TRBD1 as D (5 bases). This CDR3 contains 14 residues. Trimming stripped 0 bases from V and 3 bases from J, with 8 bases between. Germline assignment: CDR1 MGHRA and CDR2 YSYEKL.

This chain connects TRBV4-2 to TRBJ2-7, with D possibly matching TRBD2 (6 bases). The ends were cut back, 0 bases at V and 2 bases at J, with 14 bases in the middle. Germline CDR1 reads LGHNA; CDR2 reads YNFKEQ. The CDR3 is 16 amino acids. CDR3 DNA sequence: TGTGCCAGCAGCCAAGAATCGACTAGAGGTCCCTACGAGCAGTACTTC. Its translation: CASSQESTRGPYEQYF.

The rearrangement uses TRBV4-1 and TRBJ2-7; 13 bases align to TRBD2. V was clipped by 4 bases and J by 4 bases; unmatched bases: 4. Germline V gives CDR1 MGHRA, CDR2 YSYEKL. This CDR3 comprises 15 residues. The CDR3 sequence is CASSLGLAGVYEQYF. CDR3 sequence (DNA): TGCGCCAGCAGCCTCGGACTAGCGGGAGTTTACGAGCAGTACTTC.

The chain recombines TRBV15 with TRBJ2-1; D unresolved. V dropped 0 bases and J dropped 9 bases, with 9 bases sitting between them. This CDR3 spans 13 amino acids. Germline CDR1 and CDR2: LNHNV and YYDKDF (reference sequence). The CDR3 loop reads CATSRDRVGEQFF. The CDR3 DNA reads TGTGCCACCAGCAGAGATCGTGTAGGTGAGCAGTTCTTC.

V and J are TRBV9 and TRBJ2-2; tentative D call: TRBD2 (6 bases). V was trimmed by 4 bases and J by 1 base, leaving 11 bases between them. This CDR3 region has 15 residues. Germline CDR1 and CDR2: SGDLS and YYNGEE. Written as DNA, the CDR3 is TGTGCCAGCAGCCCCGGGAGCCTGAACACCGGGGAGCTGTTTTTT. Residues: CASSPGSLNTGELFF.

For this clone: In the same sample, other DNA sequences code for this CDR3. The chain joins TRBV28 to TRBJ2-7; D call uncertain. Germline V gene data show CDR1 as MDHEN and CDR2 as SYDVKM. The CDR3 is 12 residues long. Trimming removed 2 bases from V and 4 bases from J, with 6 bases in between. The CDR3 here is CASSLSEYEQYF. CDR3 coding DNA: TGTGCCAGCAGTTTAAGCGAATACGAGCAGTACTTC.

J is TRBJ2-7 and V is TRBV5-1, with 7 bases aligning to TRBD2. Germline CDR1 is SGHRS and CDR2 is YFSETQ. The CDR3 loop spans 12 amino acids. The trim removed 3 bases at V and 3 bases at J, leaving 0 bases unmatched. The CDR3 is CASSWDYYEQYF. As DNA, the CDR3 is TGCGCCAGCAGCTGGGACTACTACGAGCAGTACTTC. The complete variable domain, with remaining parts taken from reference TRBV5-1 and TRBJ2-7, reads KAGVTQTPRYLIKTRGQQVTLSCSPISGHRSVSWYQQTPGQGLQFLFEYFSETQRNKGNFPGRFSGRQFSNSRSEMNVSTLELGDSALYLCASSWDYYEQYFGPGTRLTVT.

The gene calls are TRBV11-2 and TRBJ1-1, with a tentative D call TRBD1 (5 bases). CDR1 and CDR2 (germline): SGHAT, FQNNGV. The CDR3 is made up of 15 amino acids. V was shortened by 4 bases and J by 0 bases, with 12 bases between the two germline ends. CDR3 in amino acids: CASSSTTAMNTEAFF. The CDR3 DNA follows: TGTGCCAGCAGCTCAACGACAGCTATGAACACTGAAGCTTTCTTT.

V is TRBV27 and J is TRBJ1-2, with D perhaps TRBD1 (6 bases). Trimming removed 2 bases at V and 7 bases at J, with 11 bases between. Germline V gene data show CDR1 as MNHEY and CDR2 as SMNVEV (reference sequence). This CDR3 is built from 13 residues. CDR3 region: CASSLQGMTGYTF. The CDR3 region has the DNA TGTGCCAGCAGTTTACAGGGGATGACTGGCTACACCTTC.

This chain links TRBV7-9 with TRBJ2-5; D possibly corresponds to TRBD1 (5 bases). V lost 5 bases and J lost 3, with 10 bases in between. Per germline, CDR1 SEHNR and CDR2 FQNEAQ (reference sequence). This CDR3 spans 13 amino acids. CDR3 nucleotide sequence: TGTGCCAGCAGCGGGCCAGGGAAAGAGACCCAGTACTTC. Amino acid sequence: CASSGPGKETQYF.

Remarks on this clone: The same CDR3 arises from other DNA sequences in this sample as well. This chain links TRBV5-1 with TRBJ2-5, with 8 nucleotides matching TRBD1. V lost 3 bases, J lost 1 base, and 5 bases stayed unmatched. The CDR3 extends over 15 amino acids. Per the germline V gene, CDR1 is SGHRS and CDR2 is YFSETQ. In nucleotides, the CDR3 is TGCGCCAGCAGCTGGGGAACAGGGGGCCAAGAGACCCAGTACTTC. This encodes CASSWGTGGQETQYF.

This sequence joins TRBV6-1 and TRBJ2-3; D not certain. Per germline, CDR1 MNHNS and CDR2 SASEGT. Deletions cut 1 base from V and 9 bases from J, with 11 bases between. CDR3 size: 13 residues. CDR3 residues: CASSEVSAGTQYF. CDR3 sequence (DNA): TGTGCCAGCAGTGAAGTCTCCGCCGGGACGCAGTATTTT.

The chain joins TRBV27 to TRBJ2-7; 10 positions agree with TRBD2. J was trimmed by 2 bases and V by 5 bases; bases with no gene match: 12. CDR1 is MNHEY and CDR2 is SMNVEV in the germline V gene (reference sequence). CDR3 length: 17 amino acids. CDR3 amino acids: CASSPGLAEWGTYEQYF. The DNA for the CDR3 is TGTGCCAGCAGTCCCGGACTAGCGGAGTGGGGTACCTACGAGCAGTACTTC.

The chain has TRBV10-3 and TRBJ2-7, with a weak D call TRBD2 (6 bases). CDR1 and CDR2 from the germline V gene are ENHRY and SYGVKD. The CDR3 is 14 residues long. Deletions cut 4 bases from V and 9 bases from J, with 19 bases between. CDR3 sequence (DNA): TGTGCCATCAGTGGAGGCGGGAAGGAAGGTGGGCAGTACTTC. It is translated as CAISGGGKEGGQYF.

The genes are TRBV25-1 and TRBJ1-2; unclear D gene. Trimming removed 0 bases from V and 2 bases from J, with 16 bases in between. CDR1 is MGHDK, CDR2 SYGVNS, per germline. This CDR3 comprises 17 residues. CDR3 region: CASSEYRAAGSNYGYTF. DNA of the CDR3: TGTGCCAGCAGTGAATATAGGGCGGCCGGCAGCAACTATGGCTACACCTTC.

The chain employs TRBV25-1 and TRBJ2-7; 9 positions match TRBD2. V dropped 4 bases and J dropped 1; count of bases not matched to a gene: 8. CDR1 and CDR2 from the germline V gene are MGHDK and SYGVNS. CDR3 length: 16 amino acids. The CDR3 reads CASSGKAGGHSYEQYF. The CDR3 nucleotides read TGTGCCAGCAGTGGGAAAGCGGGAGGCCATTCCTACGAGCAGTACTTC.

The CDR3 sequence: CASSLNGNEKLFF. The CDR3 region has the DNA TGCGCCAGCAGCTTGAACGGGAATGAAAAACTGTTTTTT. The chain is built from TRBV5-1 and TRBJ1-4; unclear D gene. CDR1 is SGHRS and CDR2 is YFSETQ in the germline V gene. Trimming stripped 1 base from V and 5 bases from J, with 6 bases between. CDR3 size: 13 residues.

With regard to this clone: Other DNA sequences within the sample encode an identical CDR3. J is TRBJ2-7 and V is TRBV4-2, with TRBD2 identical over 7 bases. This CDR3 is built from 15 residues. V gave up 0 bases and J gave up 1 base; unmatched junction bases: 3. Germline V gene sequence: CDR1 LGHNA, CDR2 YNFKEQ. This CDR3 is CASSQDRGDSYEQYF. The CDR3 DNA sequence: TGTGCCAGCAGCCAAGATCGGGGGGATTCCTACGAGCAGTACTTC.

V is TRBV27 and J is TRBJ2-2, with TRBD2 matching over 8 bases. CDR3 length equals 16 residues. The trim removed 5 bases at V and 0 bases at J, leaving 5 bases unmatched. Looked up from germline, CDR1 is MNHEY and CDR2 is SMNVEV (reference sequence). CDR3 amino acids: CASSTKAGANTGELFF. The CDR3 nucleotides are TGTGCCAGCAGTACCAAAGCGGGAGCGAACACCGGGGAGCTGTTTTTT.

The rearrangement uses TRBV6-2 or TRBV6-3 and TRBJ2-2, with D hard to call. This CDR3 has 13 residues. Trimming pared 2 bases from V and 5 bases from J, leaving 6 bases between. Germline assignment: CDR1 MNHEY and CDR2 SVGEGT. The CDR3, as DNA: TGTGCCAGCAGTTACGTGGGGACCGGGGAGCTGTTTTTT. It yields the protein CASSYVGTGELFF.

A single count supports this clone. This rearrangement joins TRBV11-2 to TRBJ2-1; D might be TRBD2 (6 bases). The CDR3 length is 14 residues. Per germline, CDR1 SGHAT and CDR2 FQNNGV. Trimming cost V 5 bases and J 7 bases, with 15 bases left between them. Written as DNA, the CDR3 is TGTGCCAGCAGCCACGGGGAGGTGGGGAATGAGCAGTTCTTC. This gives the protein CASSHGEVGNEQFF.

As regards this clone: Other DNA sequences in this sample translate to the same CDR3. The CDR3 is CASSPHQETQYF. The CDR3 DNA sequence: TGTGCCAGCTCACCACACCAAGAGACCCAGTACTTC. The chain couples TRBV18 to TRBJ2-5, with D unresolved. CDR1 is KGHSH and CDR2 is LQKENI in the germline V gene. The germline V and J ends were trimmed by 1 base and 0 bases, with 0 bases remaining between them. The CDR3 runs 12 residues. The whole variable domain, filled in from reference TRBV18 and TRBJ2-5, reads NAGVMQNPRHLVRRRGQEARLRCSPMKGHSHVYWYRQLPEEGLKFMVYLQKENIIDESGMPKERFSAEFPKEGPSILRIQQVVRGDSAAYFCASSPHQETQYFGPGTRLLVL.

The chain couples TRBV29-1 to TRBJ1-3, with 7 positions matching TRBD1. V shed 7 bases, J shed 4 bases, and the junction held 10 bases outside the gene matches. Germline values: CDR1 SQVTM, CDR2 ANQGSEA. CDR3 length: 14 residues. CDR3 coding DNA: TGCAGCGGCACTACAGGGGCGATAGGAAACACCATATATTTT. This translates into CSGTTGAIGNTIYF.

Here the CDR3 DNA reads TGTGCCAGCAGTCCCCGGGAGAGTGAGCAGTTCTTC. Translated: CASSPRESEQFF. This sequence joins TRBV12-3 or TRBV12-4 and TRBJ2-1; tentative D call: TRBD2 (6 bases). The CDR3 totals 12 residues. The V gene lost 5 bases and the J gene lost 9 bases, with 11 bases spanning the gap.

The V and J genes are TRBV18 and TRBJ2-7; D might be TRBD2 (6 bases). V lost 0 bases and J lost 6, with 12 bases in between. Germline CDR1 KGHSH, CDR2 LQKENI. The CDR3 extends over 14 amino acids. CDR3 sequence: CASSPPSPSAEQYF. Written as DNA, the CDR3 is TGTGCCAGCTCACCACCGAGCCCTAGCGCCGAGCAGTACTTC.

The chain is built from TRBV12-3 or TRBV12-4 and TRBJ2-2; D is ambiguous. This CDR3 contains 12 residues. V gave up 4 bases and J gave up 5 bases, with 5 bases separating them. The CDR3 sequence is CASSWRTGELFF. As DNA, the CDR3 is TGTGCCAGCAGTTGGCGAACCGGGGAGCTGTTTTTT.

CDR3 DNA: TGTGCCACCCGTACCGGAGGGGCCGGGGAGCTGTTTTTT. This translates into CATRTGGAGELFF. The chain is built from TRBV10-3 and TRBJ2-2; maybe TRBD2 (6 bases). Germline V CDR1 and CDR2: ENHRY, SYGVKD. The CDR3 runs to 13 residues. The V gene lost 10 bases and the J gene lost 6 bases, with 15 bases spanning the gap.

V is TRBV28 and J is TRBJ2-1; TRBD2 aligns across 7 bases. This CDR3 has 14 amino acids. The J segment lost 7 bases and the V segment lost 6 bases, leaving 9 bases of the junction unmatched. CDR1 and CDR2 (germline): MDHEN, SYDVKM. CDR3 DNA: TGTGCCAGCAGGGCTAGCGGAGTGGGGAATGAGCAGTTCTTC. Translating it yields CASRASGVGNEQFF.